This TCR beta chain was observed in a study of blood T cells in healthy people across ages. The overall study: Every two T cells gave about one barcoded beta molecule via template switching. Study results and limitations: The study found more naive CD4+ cells and higher diversity in long-lived than aged donors.

In the case of this clonotype: Its antigen is undetermined.

It was with a sample-barcoded 5' primer and a J-beta primer mix that a second PCR of roughly 7 to 12 cycles was run. TCRdb processed the 5' RACE reads anew with MiXCR; each CDR3 protein has one entry. The repertoire holds hundreds of thousands of distinct CDR3 sequences, roughly 56% seen once, with roughly 26% in the top ten. V lost 3 bases and J 5 bases, leaving 8 bases between the germline ends. CDR3 length: 12 residues. Germline V gene data show CDR1 as SQVTM and CDR2 as ANQGSEA. The rearrangement uses TRBV29-1 and TRBJ2-4, with unresolved D. The sequenced sample was blood. This sequence was found in a man aged 35 to 55 in good health. The CDR3 DNA sequence: TGCAGCGTTGACCCAGGCCAAAACATTCAGTACTTC. Translated, it gives CSVDPGQNIQYF.